This passage covers 13 T cell receptor beta chains from one sample sequenced in a study of CD4 T cell repertoires in COVID-19. TCRdb's table, derived via immunoSEQ multiplex PCR, lists solely in-frame clones and lacks some. The table shows tens of thousands of clones, with under 90% occurring only once. The sample here was CD4+ T cells from peripheral blood, taken after recovery from COVID-19. These receptors all come from a human donor who had COVID-19.

This chain connects TRBV9 to TRBJ2-2, with 9 bases identical to TRBD2. This CDR3 contains 14 residues. Germline V CDR1 and CDR2: SGDLS, YYNGEE. Germline trimming cut 2 bases from V and 6 bases from J; bases unmatched to any gene: 2. CDR3 coding DNA: TGTGCCAGCAGCGTGGGACTAGCTCCCGGGGAGCTGTTTTTT. This gives the protein CASSVGLAPGELFF.

The J gene is TRBJ1-1, the V gene TRBV27; the D gene is possibly TRBD1 (5 bases). The V gene lost 2 bases and the J gene lost 6 bases, with 13 bases spanning the gap. The germline V gene encodes CDR1 MNHEY and CDR2 SMNVEV (reference sequence). The CDR3 runs to 14 residues. CDR3 nucleotide sequence: TGTGCCAGCAGTTTAAGGCCCGGGGGAGCTGAAGCTTTCTTT. This sequence encodes CASSLRPGGAEAFF.

The V call is TRBV5-1, the J call TRBJ2-7; TRBD2 matches 8 bases. The CDR3 has 14 residues. J lost 7 bases, V lost 6 bases, and 12 bases had no gene match. Per germline, CDR1 SGHRS and CDR2 YFSETQ. This CDR3 is CASKSEREGWEQYF. CDR3 nucleotide sequence: TGCGCCAGCAAAAGCGAACGGGAGGGCTGGGAGCAGTACTTC.

This clone was seen a single time. The chain uses TRBV5-1 and TRBJ2-1, with TRBD1 as a possible D gene (5 bases). Trimming pared 1 base from V and 4 bases from J, leaving 9 bases between. The CDR3 runs 14 residues. From germline, CDR1 is SGHRS and CDR2 YFSETQ. The CDR3 sequence: CASSLQGSYNEQFF. For the CDR3, the DNA is TGCGCCAGCAGCTTGCAGGGCAGTTACAATGAGCAGTTCTTC.

DNA of the CDR3: TGTGCCAGTAGTTTTAGCGAGGGGGAGACCCAGTACTTC. As protein: CASSFSEGETQYF. The chain has TRBV19 and TRBJ2-5; D may be TRBD1 or TRBD2 (5 bases each). Trimming pared 5 bases from V and 5 bases from J, leaving 12 bases between. CDR1 and CDR2 from the germline V gene are LNHDA and SQIVND (reference sequence). This CDR3 comprises 13 residues.

A single count supports this clone. This chain connects TRBV10-3 to TRBJ1-1; 7 bases are shared with TRBD1. The trim removed 0 bases at V and 1 base at J, leaving 2 bases unmatched. Germline V CDR1 and CDR2: ENHRY, SYGVKD. The CDR3 sequence is 15 residues long. CDR3 in amino acids: CAISESPGGNTEAFF. In nucleotides, the CDR3 is TGTGCCATCAGTGAGTCGCCAGGGGGGAACACTGAAGCTTTCTTT.

This chain joins TRBV10-3 and TRBJ1-1; TRBD1 is a possible D gene (6 bases). This CDR3 has 13 residues. Germline V gene lookup returns CDR1 ENHRY and CDR2 SYGVKD. V lost 4 bases, J lost 4 bases, and 10 bases lay in between. The CDR3 region is CAISGQASTEAFF. The DNA of the CDR3 is TGTGCCATCAGTGGACAGGCGAGCACTGAAGCTTTCTTT.

This clone has just one count. The chain links TRBV5-1 to TRBJ2-5; 7 nucleotides align to TRBD2. The germline V gene encodes CDR1 SGHRS and CDR2 YFSETQ. The CDR3 runs 14 residues. The V gene end was trimmed by 4 bases and the J gene end by 4 bases; junction bases not matched to a gene: 7. CDR3 residues: CASSPSAGAETQYF. CDR3 nucleotides: TGCGCCAGCAGCCCCTCGGCGGGAGCAGAGACCCAGTACTTC.

This chain joins TRBV25-1 and TRBJ2-1; 10 nucleotides match TRBD1. This CDR3 has 14 amino acids. The V gene's germline CDR1 is MGHDK and CDR2 SYGVNS. J gave up 3 bases and V 6 bases, and 2 bases lay outside the gene matches. CDR3 in amino acids: CASRGTGVYNEQFF. The CDR3 DNA sequence: TGTGCCAGCAGGGGGACAGGGGTCTACAATGAGCAGTTCTTC.

The genes are TRBV10-2 and TRBJ1-2; D gene unclear. The CDR3 is 13 amino acids. CDR1 is WSHSY and CDR2 is SAAADI in the germline V gene. V dropped 7 bases and J dropped 4 bases, with 13 bases sitting between them. CDR3 protein: CASTLGSSYGYTF. The CDR3 nucleotides are TGCGCCAGCACCCTCGGGTCTAGCTATGGCTACACCTTC.

This chain uses TRBV15 with TRBJ2-7, with 9 bases fitting TRBD1. Trimming at V came to 2 bases and at J to 3 bases, leaving 5 bases not matched to a gene. The CDR3 has 15 residues. The germline gives CDR1 LNHNV, CDR2 YYDKDF (reference sequence). This CDR3 reads CATSRTPGQGYEQYF. DNA for the CDR3: TGTGCCACCAGCAGAACCCCGGGACAGGGCTACGAGCAGTACTTC.

The rearrangement links TRBV7-8 to TRBJ1-2; the D is unclear. CDR3 size: 14 residues. In germline, CDR1 is SGHVS, CDR2 FQNEAQ. Trimming shortened V by 5 bases and J by 7 bases, and 17 bases separated the two germline ends. The CDR3 nucleotides are TGTGCCAGCAGCCTTACTCACCTGAACACTGGCTACACCTTC. It encodes CASSLTHLNTGYTF.

This chain joins TRBV28 and TRBJ2-3; D not certain. CDR3 length: 12 residues. V lost 7 bases, J lost 1 base, and 6 bases lay in between. Germline V gene sequence: CDR1 MDHEN, CDR2 SYDVKM. This CDR3 reads CASNGGTDTQYF. The CDR3 DNA follows: TGTGCCAGCAATGGAGGCACAGATACGCAGTATTTT.